This TCR beta chain was sequenced during a study of shared T cell receptors in the human thymus. TCRdb's copy holds only in-frame clones and misses some; the assay was immunoSEQ multiplex PCR. The sample includes over 450,000 clones, 75% to 80% seen only once; the top ten take roughly 0.013%. The CDR3 consists of 16 residues. Germline CDR1 SGHDT, CDR2 YYEEEE. V shed 0 bases and J shed 2 bases, with 12 bases lying between them. The same data also contributed to another study, on human thymus T cells. As that report states: It was healthy Finnish infants having corrective surgery for congenital heart defects who were the donors. Related research described strongly overlapping thymic repertoires in unrelated people.

The chain links TRBV5-6 to TRBJ2-4, with D possibly being TRBD2 (5 bases). Sequenced sample: thymocytes. This clonotype originated in a boy in the first two years of life with a congenital heart defect. CDR3 sequence reads: CASSLAGDESKNIQYF. CDR3 coding DNA: TGTGCCAGCAGCTTGGCCGGGGATGAGTCCAAAAACATTCAGTACTTC.